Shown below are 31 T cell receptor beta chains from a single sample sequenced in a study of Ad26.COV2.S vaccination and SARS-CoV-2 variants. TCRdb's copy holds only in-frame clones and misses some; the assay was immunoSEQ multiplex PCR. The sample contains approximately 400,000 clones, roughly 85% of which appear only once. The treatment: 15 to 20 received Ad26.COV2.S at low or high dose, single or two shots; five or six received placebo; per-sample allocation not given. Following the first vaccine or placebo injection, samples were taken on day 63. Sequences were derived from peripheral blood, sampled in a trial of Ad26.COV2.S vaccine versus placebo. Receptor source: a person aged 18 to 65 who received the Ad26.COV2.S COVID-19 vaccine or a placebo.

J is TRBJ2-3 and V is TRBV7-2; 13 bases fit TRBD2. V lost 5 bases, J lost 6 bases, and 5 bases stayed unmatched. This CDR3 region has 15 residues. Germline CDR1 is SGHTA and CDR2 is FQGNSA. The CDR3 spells CASSNGLAGADTQYF. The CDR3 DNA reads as TGTGCCAGCAGCAACGGACTAGCGGGGGCTGATACGCAGTATTTT.

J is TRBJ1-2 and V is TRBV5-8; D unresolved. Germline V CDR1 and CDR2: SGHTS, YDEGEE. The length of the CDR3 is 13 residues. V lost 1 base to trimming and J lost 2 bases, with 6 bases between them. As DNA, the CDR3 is TGTGCCAGCAGCTTGAAACAGAACTATGGCTACACCTTC. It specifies CASSLKQNYGYTF.

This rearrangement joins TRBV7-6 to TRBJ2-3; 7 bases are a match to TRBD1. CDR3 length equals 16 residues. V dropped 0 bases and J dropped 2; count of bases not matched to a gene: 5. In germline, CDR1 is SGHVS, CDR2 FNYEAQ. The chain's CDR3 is CASSLAPGTATDTQYF. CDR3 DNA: TGTGCCAGCAGCTTAGCGCCCGGGACAGCCACAGATACGCAGTATTTT.

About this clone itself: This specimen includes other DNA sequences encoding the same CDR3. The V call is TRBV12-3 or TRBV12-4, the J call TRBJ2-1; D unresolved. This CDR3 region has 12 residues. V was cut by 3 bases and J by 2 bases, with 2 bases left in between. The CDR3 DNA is TGTGCCAGCAGTTTTCCCTACAATGAGCAGTTCTTC. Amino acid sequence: CASSFPYNEQFF.

The CDR3 DNA reads TGTGCCAGCAGTTCAACCGGGACAGGGAATTCACCCCTCCACTTT. This translates into CASSSTGTGNSPLHF. This sequence joins TRBV16 and TRBJ1-6; 9 nucleotides line up with TRBD1. This CDR3 spans 15 amino acids. The germline V gene has CDR1 KGHSY and CDR2 FQNENV. V dropped 6 bases and J dropped 7; count of bases not matched to a gene: 7.

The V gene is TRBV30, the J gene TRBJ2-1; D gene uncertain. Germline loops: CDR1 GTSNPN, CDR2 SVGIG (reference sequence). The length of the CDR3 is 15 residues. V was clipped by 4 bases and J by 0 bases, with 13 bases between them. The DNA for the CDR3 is TGTGCCTGGACCCGAAAGGCAAGCTCCTACAATGAGCAGTTCTTC. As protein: CAWTRKASSYNEQFF.

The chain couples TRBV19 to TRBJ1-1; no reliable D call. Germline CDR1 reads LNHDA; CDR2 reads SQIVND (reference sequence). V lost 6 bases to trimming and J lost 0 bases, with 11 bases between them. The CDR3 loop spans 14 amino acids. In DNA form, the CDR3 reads TGTGCCAGTAGCATGCGTACGATGAACACTGAAGCTTTCTTT. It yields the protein CASSMRTMNTEAFF. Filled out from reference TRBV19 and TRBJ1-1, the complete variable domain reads DGGITQSPKYLFRKEGQNVTLSCEQNLNHDAMYWYRQDPGQGLRLIYYSQIVNDFQKGDIAEGYSVSREKKESFPLTVTSAQKNPTAFYLCASSMRTMNTEAFFGQGTRLTVV.

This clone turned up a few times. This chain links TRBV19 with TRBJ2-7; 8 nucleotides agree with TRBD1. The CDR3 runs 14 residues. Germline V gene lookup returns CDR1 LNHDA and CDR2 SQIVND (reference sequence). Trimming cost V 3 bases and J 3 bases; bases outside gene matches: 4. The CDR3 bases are TGTGCCAGTAGTATGGGACAGGCCAGCTACGAGCAGTACTTC. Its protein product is CASSMGQASYEQYF.

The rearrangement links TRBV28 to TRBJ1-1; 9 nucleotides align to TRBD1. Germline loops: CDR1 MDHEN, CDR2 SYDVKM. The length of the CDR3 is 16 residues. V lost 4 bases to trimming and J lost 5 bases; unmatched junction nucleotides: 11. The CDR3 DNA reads TGTGCCAGCAGTTCAAATACCGGACAGGGGAAAACTGAAGCTTTCTTT. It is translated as CASSSNTGQGKTEAFF.

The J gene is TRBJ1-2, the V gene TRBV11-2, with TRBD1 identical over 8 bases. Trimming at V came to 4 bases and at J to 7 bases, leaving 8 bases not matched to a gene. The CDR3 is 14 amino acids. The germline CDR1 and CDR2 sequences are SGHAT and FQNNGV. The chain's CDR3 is CASSSRTGSGGYTF. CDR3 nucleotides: TGTGCCAGCAGCTCAAGGACAGGGTCGGGTGGCTACACCTTC.

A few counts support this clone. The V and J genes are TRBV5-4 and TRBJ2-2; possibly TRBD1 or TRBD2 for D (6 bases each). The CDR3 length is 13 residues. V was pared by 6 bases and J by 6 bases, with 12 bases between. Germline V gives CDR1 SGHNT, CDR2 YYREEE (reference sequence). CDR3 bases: TGTGCCAGCACCGTAAGGGGGGCCGGGGAGCTGTTTTTT. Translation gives CASTVRGAGELFF.

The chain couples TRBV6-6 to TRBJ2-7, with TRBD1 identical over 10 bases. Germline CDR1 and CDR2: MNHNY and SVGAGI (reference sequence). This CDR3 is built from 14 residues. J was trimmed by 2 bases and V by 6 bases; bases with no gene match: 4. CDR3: CASSRGTGAYEQYF. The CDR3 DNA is TGTGCCAGCAGCCGTGGGACAGGGGCCTACGAGCAGTACTTC.

CDR3 sequence (DNA): TGTGCCAGCAGTTACGGCCAGGGGGATGAGCAGTTCTTC. As protein: CASSYGQGDEQFF. This sequence joins TRBV6-5 and TRBJ2-1, with 7 bases matching TRBD1. Germline CDR1 is MNHEY and CDR2 is SVGAGI. This CDR3 has 13 amino acids. Losses at the gene ends were 2 bases for V and 8 bases for J; bases not matched to a gene: 3.

The CDR3 sequence is CASSIGTETNQPQHF. CDR3 DNA sequence: TGTGCCAGTAGTATAGGGACAGAAACCAATCAGCCCCAGCATTTT. The V call is TRBV19, the J call TRBJ1-5; D possibly corresponds to TRBD1 (6 bases). The CDR3 contains 15 residues. Germline V gene lookup returns CDR1 LNHDA and CDR2 SQIVND (reference sequence). The germline V and J ends were trimmed by 1 base and 3 bases, with 10 bases remaining between them.

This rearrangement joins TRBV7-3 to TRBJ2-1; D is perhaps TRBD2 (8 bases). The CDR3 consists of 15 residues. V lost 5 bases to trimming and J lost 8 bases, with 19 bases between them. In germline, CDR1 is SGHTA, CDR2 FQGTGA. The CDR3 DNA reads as TGTGCCAGCAGCCTCGGGACTAGAGGGGGCGATGAGCAGTTCTTC. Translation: CASSLGTRGGDEQFF.

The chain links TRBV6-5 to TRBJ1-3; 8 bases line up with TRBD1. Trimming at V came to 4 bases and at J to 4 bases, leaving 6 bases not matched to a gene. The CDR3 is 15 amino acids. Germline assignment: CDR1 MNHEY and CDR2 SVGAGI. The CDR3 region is CASSFDRGRGNTIYF. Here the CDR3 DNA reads TGTGCCAGCAGTTTCGACAGGGGAAGAGGAAACACCATATATTTT.

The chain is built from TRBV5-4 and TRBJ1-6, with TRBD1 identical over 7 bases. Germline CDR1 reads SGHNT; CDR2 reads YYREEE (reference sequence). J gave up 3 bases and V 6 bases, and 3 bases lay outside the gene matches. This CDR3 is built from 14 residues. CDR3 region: CASTTGNYNSPLHF. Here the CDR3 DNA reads TGTGCCAGCACGACAGGGAACTATAATTCACCCCTCCACTTT.

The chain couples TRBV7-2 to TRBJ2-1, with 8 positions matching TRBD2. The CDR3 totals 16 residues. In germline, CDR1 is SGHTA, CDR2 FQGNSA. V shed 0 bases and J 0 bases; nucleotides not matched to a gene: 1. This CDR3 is CASSLASGASYNEQFF. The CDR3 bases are TGTGCCAGCAGCTTAGCTAGCGGGGCCTCCTACAATGAGCAGTTCTTC. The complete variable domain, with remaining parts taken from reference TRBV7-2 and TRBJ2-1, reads GAGVSQSPSNKVTEKGKDVELRCDPISGHTALYWYRQSLGQGLEFLIYFQGNSAPDKSGLPSDRFSAERTGGSVSTLTIQRTQQEDSAVYLCASSLASGASYNEQFFGPGTRLTVL.

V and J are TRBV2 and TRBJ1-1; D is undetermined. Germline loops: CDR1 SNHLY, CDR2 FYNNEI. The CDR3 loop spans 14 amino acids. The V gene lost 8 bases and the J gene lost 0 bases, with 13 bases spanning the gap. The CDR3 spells CASANEQMNTEAFF. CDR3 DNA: TGTGCCAGCGCTAATGAGCAAATGAACACTGAAGCTTTCTTT.

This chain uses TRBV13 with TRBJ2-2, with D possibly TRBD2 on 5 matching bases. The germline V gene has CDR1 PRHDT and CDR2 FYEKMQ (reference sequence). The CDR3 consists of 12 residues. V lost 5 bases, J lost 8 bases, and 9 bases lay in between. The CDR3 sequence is CASSPPGGELFF. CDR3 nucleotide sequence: TGTGCCAGCAGCCCGCCGGGGGGGGAGCTGTTTTTT.

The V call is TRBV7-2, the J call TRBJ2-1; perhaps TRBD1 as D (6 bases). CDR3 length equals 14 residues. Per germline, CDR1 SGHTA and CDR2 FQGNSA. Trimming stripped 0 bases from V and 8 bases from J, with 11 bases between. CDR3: CASSLAQGSDEQFF. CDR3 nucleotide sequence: TGTGCCAGCAGCTTAGCGCAGGGGAGCGATGAGCAGTTCTTC.

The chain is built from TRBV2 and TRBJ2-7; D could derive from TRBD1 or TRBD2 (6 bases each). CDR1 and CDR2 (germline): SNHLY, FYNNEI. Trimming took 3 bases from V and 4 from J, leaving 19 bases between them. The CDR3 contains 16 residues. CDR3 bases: TGTGCCAGCAGTGACCTGGGACAAAATGGGAGGTACGAGCAGTACTTC. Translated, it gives CASSDLGQNGRYEQYF.

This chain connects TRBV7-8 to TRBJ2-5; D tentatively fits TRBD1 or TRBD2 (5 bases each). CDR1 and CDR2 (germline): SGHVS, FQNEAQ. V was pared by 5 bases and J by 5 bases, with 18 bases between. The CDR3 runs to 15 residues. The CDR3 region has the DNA TGTGCCAGCAGCCATCCCCGGGGCGGGTCCGAGACCCAGTACTTC. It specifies CASSHPRGGSETQYF.

CDR3 sequence reads: CASSEDSYNEQFF. In DNA, the CDR3 is TGCGCCAGCAGTGAAGACTCCTACAATGAGCAGTTCTTC. The chain has TRBV10-1 and TRBJ2-1; D unclear. Trimming removed 3 bases from V and 0 bases from J, with 3 bases in between. Germline V gene lookup returns CDR1 WNHNN and CDR2 SYGVQD (reference sequence). The CDR3 sequence is 13 residues long.

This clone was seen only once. This CDR3 is CASSVGLAGGPSEQYF. The CDR3 DNA reads TGTGCCAGCAGCGTAGGGCTAGCGGGAGGGCCCAGCGAGCAGTACTTC. The chain joins TRBV9 to TRBJ2-7; 12 positions match TRBD2. The germline CDR1 and CDR2 sequences are SGDLS and YYNGEE. V dropped 0 bases and J dropped 6; count of bases not matched to a gene: 7. The CDR3 totals 16 residues.

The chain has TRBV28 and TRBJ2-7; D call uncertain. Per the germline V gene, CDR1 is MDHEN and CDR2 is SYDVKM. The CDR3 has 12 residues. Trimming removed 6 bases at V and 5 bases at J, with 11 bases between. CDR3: CASSSSPHEQYF. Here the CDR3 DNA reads TGTGCCAGCAGCTCTTCCCCCCACGAGCAGTACTTC.

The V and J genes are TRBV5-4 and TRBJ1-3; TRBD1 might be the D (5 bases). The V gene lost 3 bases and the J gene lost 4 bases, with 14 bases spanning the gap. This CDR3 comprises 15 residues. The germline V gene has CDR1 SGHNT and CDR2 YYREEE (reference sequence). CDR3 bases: TGTGCCAGCAGCTCCTTCGGGGGGGGAGGAAACACCATATATTTT. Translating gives CASSSFGGGGNTIYF.

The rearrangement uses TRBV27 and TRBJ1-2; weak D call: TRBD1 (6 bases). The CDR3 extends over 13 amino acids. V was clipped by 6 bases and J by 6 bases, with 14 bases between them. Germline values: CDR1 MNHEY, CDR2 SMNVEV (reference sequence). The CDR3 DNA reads TGTGCCAGCAGGGGGGGGGCTGGGGATGGCTACACCTTC. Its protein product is CASRGGAGDGYTF.

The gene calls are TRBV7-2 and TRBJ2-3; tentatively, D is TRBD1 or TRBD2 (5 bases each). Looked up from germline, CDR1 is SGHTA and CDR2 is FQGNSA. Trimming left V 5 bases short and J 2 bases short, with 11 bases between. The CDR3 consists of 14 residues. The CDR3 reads CASSNRGLTDTQYF. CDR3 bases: TGTGCCAGCAGCAACCGGGGCCTCACAGATACGCAGTATTTT.

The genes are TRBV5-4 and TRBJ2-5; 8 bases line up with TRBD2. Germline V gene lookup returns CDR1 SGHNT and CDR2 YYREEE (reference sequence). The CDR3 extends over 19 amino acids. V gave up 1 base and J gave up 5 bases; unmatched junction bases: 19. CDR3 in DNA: TGTGCCAGCAGCTTGTCTTGGTCCGGGGGGGCTAAGATTTCGGAGACCCAGTACTTC. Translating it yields CASSLSWSGGAKISETQYF.

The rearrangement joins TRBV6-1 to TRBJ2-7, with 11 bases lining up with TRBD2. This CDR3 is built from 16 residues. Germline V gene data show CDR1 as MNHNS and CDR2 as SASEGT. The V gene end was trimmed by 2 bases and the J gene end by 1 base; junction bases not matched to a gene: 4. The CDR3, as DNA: TGTGCCAGCAGTGAACTAGCGGGAGGCCCGTCCTACGAGCAGTACTTC. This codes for CASSELAGGPSYEQYF.